This is a list of T cell receptor beta chains from one sample in a study of blood T cell repertoires in COVID-19. Profiling relied on immunoSEQ multiplex PCR, and the TCRdb table lists in-frame clones only, not all of them. The sample yields about 240,000 clones, around 86% seen once. Sequencing was performed on peripheral blood. These receptors were obtained from an elderly woman with COVID-19, enrolled during active disease. Each CDR3 is given with its conserved first and last residue. A D gene is named only where the DNA matches it firmly. Some rows have no size entry. The others give once, few or many, or a class for an expanded clone.

v_call	clone_size	j_call	d_call	cdr3_nt	cdr3_aa
TRBV5-1	NA	TRBJ2-3	NA	TGCGCCAGCAGCCTGACGAAGGGGGCAGATACGCAGTATTTT	CASSLTKGADTQYF
TRBV2	NA	TRBJ2-7	TRBD1	TGTGCCAGCCATCAACAGGGGGGCCTCTACGAGCAGTACTTC	CASHQQGGLYEQYF
TRBV5-1	NA	TRBJ2-3	TRBD1	TGCGCCAGCAGCTTGGGACAGGGTGGAGCAGATACGCAGTATTTT	CASSLGQGGADTQYF
TRBV9	NA	TRBJ2-2	NA	TGTGCCAGCAGCGTATCTCTAGACACCGGGGAGCTGTTTTTT	CASSVSLDTGELFF
TRBV7-9	NA	TRBJ1-6	TRBD1	TGTGCCAGCAGTTCAACAGGGGGCAATTATAATTCACCCCTCCACTTT	CASSSTGGNYNSPLHF
TRBV10-3	NA	TRBJ2-3	NA	TGTGCCATAGGGGGGGACTCAGATACGCAGTATTTT	CAIGGDSDTQYF
TRBV15	NA	TRBJ1-1	TRBD1	TGTGCCACCGAGCGCAGGGGGTGGCCTGAAGCTTTCTTT	CATERRGWPEAFF
TRBV2	once	TRBJ1-2	NA	TGTGCCAGCAGTGTTATGAGCGCACGTGGCTACACCTTC	CASSVMSARGYTF
TRBV5-1	NA	TRBJ2-1	TRBD1	TGCGCCAGCAGCCTGGAAGGACAGGGTGATGAGCAGTTCTTC	CASSLEGQGDEQFF
TRBV30	NA	TRBJ2-2	NA	TGTGCCTGGAGAAACTCCGGAGGGGCCGGGGAGCTGTTTTTT	CAWRNSGGAGELFF
TRBV5-1	NA	TRBJ2-3	NA	TGCGCCAGCAGCTTGAGCACGGGAGCAACAGATACGCAGTATTTT	CASSLSTGATDTQYF
TRBV18	NA	TRBJ1-5	NA	TGTGCCAGCTCACCCACAGAGTATTCATTTCAGCCCCAGCATTTT	CASSPTEYSFQPQHF
TRBV6-1	NA	TRBJ2-5	NA	TGTGCCAGCAGTGAAGCTGGAGGGTTGGAGGAGACCCAGTACTTC	CASSEAGGLEETQYF
TRBV6-5	NA	TRBJ2-7	NA	TGTGCCGGCAGGGGGGGAGGTCTAGGGGAGCAGTACTTC	CAGRGGGLGEQYF
TRBV7-2	NA	TRBJ2-3	TRBD1	TGTGCCAGCAGCTTAGGTTTACAGGGGACCTATACGCAGTATTTT	CASSLGLQGTYTQYF
TRBV20-1	NA	TRBJ1-5	NA	TGCAGTGCTAGTTTATCGGGGAATCAGCCCCAGCATTTT	CSASLSGNQPQHF
TRBV6-2/TRBV6-3	NA	TRBJ1-5	NA	TGTGCCAGCAGCCGGACTGTCAATCAGCCCCAGCATTTT	CASSRTVNQPQHF
TRBV28	NA	TRBJ2-1	TRBD1	TGTGCCAGCAGTTTATCCCTAGGGGGCTGGTACAATGAGCAGTTCTTC	CASSLSLGGWYNEQFF
TRBV19	NA	TRBJ1-1	TRBD1	TGTGCCACAAGACCCCGGACAGGGTCGAACACTGAAGCTTTCTTT	CATRPRTGSNTEAFF
TRBV5-1	NA	TRBJ2-7	TRBD2	TGCGCCAGCAGCTTGAATCTAGCGGGAGATAAGTACTTC	CASSLNLAGDKYF
TRBV5-1	NA	TRBJ1-3	TRBD1	TGCGCCAGCAGCCCCCGGACAGGGGGGACTGGAAACACCATATATTTT	CASSPRTGGTGNTIYF
TRBV10-2	NA	TRBJ2-1	TRBD2	TGCGCCAGCAAGGAGACACCCTCTGGCGGGAGGGCCGTTTTGAATGAGCAGTTCTTC	CASKETPSGGRAVLNEQFF
TRBV30	few	TRBJ1-1	TRBD1	TGTGCCTGGAGCCTCCCCGGGACAGGGAACACTGAAGCTTTCTTT	CAWSLPGTGNTEAFF
TRBV28	NA	TRBJ1-5	TRBD1	TGTGCCAGCGGGACAGCCCTAAATCAGCCCCAGCATTTT	CASGTALNQPQHF
TRBV18	NA	TRBJ1-2	TRBD1	TGTGCCAGCTCACCGAATACAGGGGAAGTGGCCTATGGCTACACCTTC	CASSPNTGEVAYGYTF
TRBV6-6	NA	TRBJ2-6	NA	TGTGCCACACTGTACTCTGGGGCCAACGTCCTGACTTTC	CATLYSGANVLTF
TRBV24-1	NA	TRBJ2-7	NA	TGTGCCACCAGTGACTTGTGGGCCGAGCAGTACTTC	CATSDLWAEQYF
TRBV10-3	NA	TRBJ1-1	NA	TGTGCCATCAGTGCCGGCCAGGTGGCTGAAGCTTTCTTT	CAISAGQVAEAFF
TRBV5-6	NA	TRBJ1-2	NA	TGTGCCAGCAGCCCGGAGGGCTATGGCTACACCTTC	CASSPEGYGYTF
TRBV19	NA	TRBJ2-1	TRBD2	TGTGCCAGTGCGACGGGAGGACTTAGCTCCTACAATGAGCAGTTCTTC	CASATGGLSSYNEQFF
TRBV28	NA	TRBJ2-7	TRBD2	TGTGCCAGCAGGACCTTTAGCGGGGGTTACGAGCAGTACTTC	CASRTFSGGYEQYF
TRBV19	NA	TRBJ1-3	TRBD1	TGTGCCAGTAGTACAGGGGGTACGGCATCTGGAAACACCATATATTTT	CASSTGGTASGNTIYF
TRBV5-1	NA	TRBJ1-1	NA	TGCGCCAGCAGCCTGACAGGGAACACTGAAGCTTTCTTT	CASSLTGNTEAFF
TRBV6-1	NA	TRBJ2-5	TRBD2	TGTGCCAGCAGTGAAACGGTAGCGGGAGTAGGAGAGACCCAGTACTTC	CASSETVAGVGETQYF
TRBV5-1	NA	TRBJ1-6	NA	TGCGCCAGCAGCTTGGGACAACAGAATTCACCCCTCCACTTT	CASSLGQQNSPLHF
TRBV6-5	NA	TRBJ1-1	NA	TGTGCCAGCAGTTACGGGGGGGGAAGCACTGAAGCTTTCTTT	CASSYGGGSTEAFF
TRBV7-9	NA	TRBJ1-5	NA	TGTGCCAGCAGCTTAACGGGTAGCAATCAGCCCCAGCATTTT	CASSLTGSNQPQHF
TRBV14	NA	TRBJ2-7	NA	TGTGCCAGCAGCCGCTTCCCGGAGGTTACCGACCCCTACGAGCAGTACTTC	CASSRFPEVTDPYEQYF
TRBV28	NA	TRBJ1-2	TRBD1	TGTGCCAGCAGTTTCCCGAGACAGGGGAAAATCTATGGCTACACCTTC	CASSFPRQGKIYGYTF
TRBV18	NA	TRBJ1-6	NA	TGTGCCAGCTCACCCGCCGGCGGGACGAATTCACCCCTCCACTTT	CASSPAGGTNSPLHF
TRBV7-2	NA	TRBJ2-7	TRBD1	TGTGCCAGCAGCTACCGACAGGGGTACGAGCAGTACTTC	CASSYRQGYEQYF
TRBV10-3	NA	TRBJ1-1	NA	TGTGCCATCAGTCTTCAGGGTTCCCAAACTGAAGCTTTCTTT	CAISLQGSQTEAFF
TRBV2	NA	TRBJ2-3	TRBD2	TGTGCCAGCAGAAGAGCGGGAGGCCTACTCGCTATCACAGATACGCAGTATTTT	CASRRAGGLLAITDTQYF
TRBV2	NA	TRBJ1-1	NA	TGTGCCAGCAGAGCCGACAGCCTTGAAGCTTTCTTT	CASRADSLEAFF
TRBV3-1/TRBV3-2	NA	TRBJ1-2	TRBD1	TGTGCCAGCAGCCGGACAGGGGGCGCGAGGAACTATGGCTACACCTTC	CASSRTGGARNYGYTF
TRBV5-6	NA	TRBJ2-5	NA	TGTGCCAGCAGCTTAGGAGGGCCGGGCCGAGAGACCCAGTACTTC	CASSLGGPGRETQYF
TRBV28	NA	TRBJ1-6	TRBD1	TGTGCCAGCAGTTTATTCGCCGGGACAGGGGGCATAGGGTTTTCTTCACCCCTCCACTTT	CASSLFAGTGGIGFSSPLHF
TRBV19	few	TRBJ1-1	NA	TGTGCCAGTAGTACGTCCAGGGGCACTGAAGCTTTCTTT	CASSTSRGTEAFF
TRBV11-2	NA	TRBJ2-1	TRBD1	TGTGCCAGCAGCTTACCAGGACAGGGCTACAATGAGCAGTTCTTC	CASSLPGQGYNEQFF
TRBV2	NA	TRBJ1-1	TRBD1	TGTGCCAGCAGTGCTAGACAGGGTGGTGAAGCTTTCTTT	CASSARQGGEAFF
TRBV7-8	few	TRBJ1-2	TRBD1	TGTGCCAGCAGCACCACGGGACAGGGGGAAGCTGGCTACACCTTC	CASSTTGQGEAGYTF
TRBV30	NA	TRBJ2-1	TRBD2	TGTGCCTGGAGTGTAGGGACTAGCGGGTCGGAGCAGTTCTTC	CAWSVGTSGSEQFF
TRBV18	NA	TRBJ1-1	TRBD1	TGTGCCAGCTCATCGTCCCGGGACAGGGTCATGAACACTGAAGCTTTCTTT	CASSSSRDRVMNTEAFF
TRBV2	NA	TRBJ1-6	TRBD1	TGTGCCAGCAGTGTTTTACAGGGGATGCACTTT	CASSVLQGMHF
TRBV23-1	NA	TRBJ2-7	TRBD1	TGCGCCAGCAGTCGTGGACAGGGTTCTATTAAGCATCGGTACGAGCAGTACTTC	CASSRGQGSIKHRYEQYF